These 8 T cell receptor beta chains share one sample of origin, sequenced in a study of regulatory T cells in long-lasting Graves disease. Assembly of TCR beta libraries relied on iRepertoire HTBI primers together with Arm-PCR of CDR3 regions. TCRdb called the multiplex PCR reads again in MiXCR, with one record for every CDR3 protein. The sample lists over 450,000 distinct CDR3 sequences, 20% to 25% occurring once. Time point here: persistent/refractory GD, antithyroid drugs over 5 years with positive TRAb. PBMC RNA was the source of the TCR library. The material sequenced was peripheral blood mononuclear cells (PBMCs), taken when the disease was refractory, from a patient treated with antithyroid drugs. All receptors derive from a female donor with Graves disease.

This clonotype was recorded a few times. CDR3 in DNA: TGCGCCAGCAGCTTTACTAGCGGGAGAGAGACCCAGTACTTC. The encoded protein is CASSFTSGRETQYF. The gene calls are TRBV5-1 and TRBJ2-3; 11 nucleotides line up with TRBD2. TRBJ2-5 explains the end of the DNA better; the J call may be wrong. CDR3 length: 14 residues. Per germline, CDR1 SGHRS and CDR2 YFSETQ.

This clonotype showed up many times. This rearrangement joins TRBV7-2 to TRBJ1-2; no definite D call. V was trimmed by 0 bases and J by 6 bases, leaving 11 bases between them. The CDR3 totals 14 residues. Germline V CDR1 and CDR2: SGHTA, FQGNSA. The CDR3 spells CASSLAGQVDGYTF. The CDR3 DNA reads as TGTGCCAGCAGCTTAGCCGGGCAGGTTGATGGCTACACCTTC.

The table lists this clonotype with a few counts. The chain's CDR3 is CASSFRAGGDEQYF. CDR3 nucleotide sequence: TGTGCCAGCAGCTTTCGGGCGGGAGGGGACGAGCAGTACTTC. This chain joins TRBV7-2 and TRBJ2-7; TRBD2 matches 9 bases. After removal of 3 bases from V and 5 bases from J, the junction contained 5 bases not matched to a gene. The germline gives CDR1 SGHTA, CDR2 FQGNSA. The length of the CDR3 is 14 residues.

This clonotype showed up many times. V usage is TRBV28 and J usage is TRBJ1-2; D might be TRBD1 (5 bases). CDR1 and CDR2 from the germline V gene are MDHEN and SYDVKM. The CDR3 runs to 13 residues. Trimming stripped 5 bases from V and 4 bases from J, with 11 bases between. This CDR3 reads CASSPSGIYGYTF. The CDR3 DNA reads as TGTGCCAGCAGTCCCTCAGGGATCTATGGCTACACCTTC.

This clonotype has at least ten counts. The rearrangement uses TRBV24-1 and TRBJ1-5; TRBD1 matches at 11 bases. CDR1 KGHDR and CDR2 SFDVKD come from the germline V gene. V was clipped by 3 bases and J by 0 bases; unmatched bases: 6. This CDR3 region has 18 residues. The DNA for the CDR3 is TGTGCCACCAGTGATGGGACAGGGGGAGAATATAGCAATCAGCCCCAGCATTTT. Amino acid sequence: CATSDGTGGEYSNQPQHF.

In its sample, this clonotype was seen many times. The chain uses TRBV12-3 or TRBV12-4 and TRBJ1-2; the D is unclear. The CDR3 is made up of 12 amino acids. Trimming took 6 bases from V and 8 from J, leaving 13 bases between them. The CDR3 nucleotides read TGTGCCAGCAGCCCCGGGCCCTGGGGCTACACCTTC. Its protein is CASSPGPWGYTF.

A few counts support this clonotype. This sequence joins TRBV7-6 and TRBJ1-1; 7 bases are shared with TRBD1. CDR1 and CDR2 (germline): SGHVS, FNYEAQ. CDR3 size: 15 residues. J was trimmed by 7 bases and V by 4 bases; bases with no gene match: 12. For the CDR3, the DNA is TGTGCCAGCAGCTCACCGACAGGGAGAATCGGTGAAGCTTTCTTT. As protein: CASSSPTGRIGEAFF.

This clonotype was picked up a small number of times. The chain combines TRBV6-1 with TRBJ1-1; 10 nucleotides align to TRBD1. CDR1 MNHNS and CDR2 SASEGT come from the germline V gene. The CDR3 consists of 16 residues. J gave up 0 bases and V 6 bases, and 7 bases lay outside the gene matches. For the CDR3, the DNA is TGTGCCAGCAGAATGGGGGGACAGGGGCTGAACACTGAAGCTTTCTTT. It codes for CASRMGGQGLNTEAFF.